This T cell receptor (beta chain) appears in the sequencing data of a study of Ad26.COV2.S vaccination and SARS-CoV-2 variants. Overall study context: This donor came from the COV1001 trial of Ad26.COV2.S.

Treatment specified: 15 to 20 received Ad26.COV2.S at low or high dose, single or two shots; 5 received placebo; per-sample allocation not given. The investigators took samples on day 63 after the first vaccine or placebo injection. The germline V gene has CDR1 KGHSH and CDR2 LQKENI. J lost 1 base, V lost 0 bases, and 3 bases had no gene match. The CDR3 spans 16 residues. Profiled with immunoSEQ multiplex PCR; TCRdb holds only in-frame clones, not every one. The table has approximately 350,000 clones, roughly 84% seen once. This clonotype originated in a person aged 18-65 years who received the Ad26.COV2.S COVID-19 vaccine or a placebo. The chain joins TRBV18 to TRBJ2-7, with TRBD1 identical over 10 bases. Sequencing was performed on peripheral blood, taken in a trial of Ad26.COV2.S vaccine versus placebo. The chain's CDR3 is CASSPPVGQGSYEQYF. In DNA, the CDR3 is TGTGCCAGCTCACCACCGGTGGGACAGGGGTCCTACGAGCAGTACTTC.